The table lists the clone carrying this T cell receptor (beta chain) with a few counts. Its antigen remains unidentified. These data come from a study of identical twins. Study observations and caveats: Sequences that were beta out-of-frame showed weaker excess twin sharing. Invariant MAIT and iNKT cells could partly confound zero-insertion analyses. Memory repertoires showed no such pattern, whereas abundant cord blood beta clonotypes carried fewer insertions.

Donors uniformly comprised healthy Caucasians. TCRdb used MiXCR to reprocess the 5' RACE reads, holding one entry per CDR3 protein. This sample yields 1.5 million to 2 million distinct CDR3 sequences, of which about 31% are seen a single time; about 0.3% belongs to the top ten. Sequenced material: cord blood. This TCR was sampled from a newborn girl in good health.

The CDR3 loop reads CASSVAGQGRNTIYF. Written as DNA, the CDR3 is TGTGCCAGCAGCGTAGCTGGACAGGGGAGAAACACCATATATTTT. The genes are TRBV9 and TRBJ1-3; TRBD1 aligns across 9 bases. Looked up from germline, CDR1 is SGDLS and CDR2 is YYNGEE. J was trimmed by 5 bases and V by 0 bases; bases with no gene match: 3. The CDR3 totals 15 residues.